The clone carrying this T cell receptor beta chain came up many times. No antigen is known for it. This record belongs to a study of neurological immune-mediated disorders. Study findings and constraints: Phylogenetic grouping assigned the repertoires of 18 of 34 multiple sclerosis patients to one related-CDR3 cluster, which constitutes a possible signature. The greatest degree of TCR clonal expansion was observed in HTLV-1-associated myelopathy, with the lowest in multiple sclerosis, below that of healthy controls.

PBMCs numbering 2 million and stored at -80 C yielded the unsorted libraries. TCRdb reprocessed the 5' RACE reads via MiXCR and lists one record per CDR3 protein. This sample has under 80,000 distinct CDR3 sequences, with less than 6% found just once. Trimming cost V 0 bases and J 2 bases, with 6 bases left between them. Looked up from germline, CDR1 is SGHDT and CDR2 is YYEEEE. The CDR3 loop spans 14 amino acids. The source is a woman between 45 and 60 years old with multiple sclerosis. This chain joins TRBV5-6 and TRBJ2-4, with D unclear. Sequencing was carried out using PBMCs. The CDR3 nucleotides read TGTGCCAGCAGCTTGGGCCAGCCCAAAAACATTCAGTACTTC. Translating gives CASSLGQPKNIQYF.